The sequence of this T cell receptor beta chain was determined in a study of response to subunit inactivated influenza vaccine. This clonotype was counted a few times. Its antigen remains unidentified. Overall study results and limits: The study's authors posited that every seasonal influenza vaccination enlists few new T cells.

Trimming removed 2 bases from V and 3 bases from J, with 11 bases in between. Per the germline V gene, CDR1 is DFQATT and CDR2 is SNEGSKA (reference sequence). The CDR3 is made up of 13 amino acids. Via MiXCR, TCRdb re-called the RT-PCR reads, giving one row per CDR3 protein. Of some 600,000 distinct CDR3 sequences listed, 13% to 15% are singletons. This clonotype originated in a man in his fifties who received an inactivated influenza vaccine. The sequencing here drew on PBMCs from blood, taken 14 to 15 days before vaccination. The rearrangement uses TRBV20-1 and TRBJ2-7; D assignment may be TRBD1 or TRBD2 (5 bases each). DNA of the CDR3: TGCAGTGCTAGATGGGGACGGTACTACGAGCAGTACTTC. Its protein is CSARWGRYYEQYF.